This T cell receptor beta chain was obtained from a study of radiotherapy plus CTLA-4 blockade in lung cancer. In the study overall: For around 18% of patients, objective responses occurred, and 30% to 35% had disease control.

Concerning this clone itself: Its antigen is still unknown.

Method: immunoSEQ multiplex PCR; TCRdb's copy keeps in-frame clones and lacks some. The sample carries fewer than 65,000 clones, approximately 80% recorded once. General study results and limits: The best prediction of response reportedly came from early blood T cell clone dynamics, with interferon-beta. Blood TCR clones of tumor origin expanded after radiotherapy plus ipilimumab.

Enrolled patients, whose metastatic non-small-cell lung cancer was chemo-refractory, received focal radiation plus CTLA-4 blockade with ipilimumab. The CDR3 spans 14 residues. Trimming took 6 bases from V and 5 from J, leaving 13 bases between them. Germline CDR1 MNHEY, CDR2 SVGAGI. The clonotype was recovered from a human donor with non-small cell lung cancer whose response to radiotherapy plus ipilimumab could not be evaluated. The chain joins TRBV6-5 to TRBJ2-2; D possibly corresponds to TRBD2 (5 bases). The source material was peripheral blood, sampled from a patient treated with radiotherapy plus ipilimumab. CDR3 bases: TGTGCCAGCAGAACCCTGAGGGAGACCGGGGAGCTGTTTTTT. Encoded protein: CASRTLRETGELFF.